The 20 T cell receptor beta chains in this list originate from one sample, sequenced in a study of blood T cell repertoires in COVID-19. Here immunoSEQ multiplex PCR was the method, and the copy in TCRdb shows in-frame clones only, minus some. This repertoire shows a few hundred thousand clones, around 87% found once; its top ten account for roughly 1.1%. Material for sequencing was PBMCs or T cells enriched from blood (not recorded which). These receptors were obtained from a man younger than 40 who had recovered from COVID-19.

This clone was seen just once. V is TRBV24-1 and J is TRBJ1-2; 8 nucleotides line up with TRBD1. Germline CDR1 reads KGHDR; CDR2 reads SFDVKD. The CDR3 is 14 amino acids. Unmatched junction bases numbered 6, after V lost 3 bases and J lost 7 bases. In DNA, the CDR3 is TGTGCCACCAGTGATCCTCGACAGGGGATTGGCTACACCTTC. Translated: CATSDPRQGIGYTF.

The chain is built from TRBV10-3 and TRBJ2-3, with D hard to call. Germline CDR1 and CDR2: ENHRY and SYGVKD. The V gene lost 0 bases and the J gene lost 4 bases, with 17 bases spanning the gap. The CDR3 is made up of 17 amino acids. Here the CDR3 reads CAISESLGSATPDTQYF. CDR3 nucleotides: TGTGCCATCAGTGAGTCGCTCGGATCAGCGACTCCAGATACGCAGTATTTT.

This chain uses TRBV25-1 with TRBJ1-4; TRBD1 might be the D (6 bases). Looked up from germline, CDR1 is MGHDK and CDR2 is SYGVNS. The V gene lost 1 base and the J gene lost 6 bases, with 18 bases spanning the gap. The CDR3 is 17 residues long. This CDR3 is CASSELFEGGRYEKLFF. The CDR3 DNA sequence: TGTGCCAGCAGTGAATTATTTGAGGGGGGGCGCTATGAAAAACTGTTTTTT.

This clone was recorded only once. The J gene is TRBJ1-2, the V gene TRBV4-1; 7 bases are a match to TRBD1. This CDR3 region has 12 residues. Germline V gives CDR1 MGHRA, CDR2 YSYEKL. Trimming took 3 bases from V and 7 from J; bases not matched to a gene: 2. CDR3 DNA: TGCGCCAGCAGCCAGGGACAGTCTGGCTACACCTTC. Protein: CASSQGQSGYTF.

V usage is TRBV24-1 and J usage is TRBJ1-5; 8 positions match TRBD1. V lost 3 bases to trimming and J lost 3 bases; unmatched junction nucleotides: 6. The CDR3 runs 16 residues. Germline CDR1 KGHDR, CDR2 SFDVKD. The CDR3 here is CATSDGDRRNNQPQHF. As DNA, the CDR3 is TGTGCCACCAGTGATGGGGACAGGCGCAACAATCAGCCCCAGCATTTT.

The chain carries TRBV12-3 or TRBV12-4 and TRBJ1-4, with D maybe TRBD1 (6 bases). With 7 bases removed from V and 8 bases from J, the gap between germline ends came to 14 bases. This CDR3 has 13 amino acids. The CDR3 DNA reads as TGTGCCAGCACCCTAGGGGGTCGCGAAAAACTGTTTTTT. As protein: CASTLGGREKLFF.

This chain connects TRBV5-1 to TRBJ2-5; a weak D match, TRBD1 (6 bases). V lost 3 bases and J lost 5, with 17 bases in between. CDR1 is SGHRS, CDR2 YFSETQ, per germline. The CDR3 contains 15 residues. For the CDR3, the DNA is TGCGCCAGCAGCTCGACAGGACAAGAATGGGAGACCCAGTACTTC. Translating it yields CASSSTGQEWETQYF. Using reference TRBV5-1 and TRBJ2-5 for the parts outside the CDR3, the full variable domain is KAGVTQTPRYLIKTRGQQVTLSCSPISGHRSVSWYQQTPGQGLQFLFEYFSETQRNKGNFPGRFSGRQFSNSRSEMNVSTLELGDSALYLCASSSTGQEWETQYFGPGTRLLVL.

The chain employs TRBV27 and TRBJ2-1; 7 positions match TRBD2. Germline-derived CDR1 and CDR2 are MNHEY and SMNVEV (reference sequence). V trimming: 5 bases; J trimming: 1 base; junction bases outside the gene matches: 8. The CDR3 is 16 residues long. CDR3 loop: CASSLVPSGSYNEQFF. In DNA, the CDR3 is TGTGCCAGCAGTCTCGTGCCTAGCGGATCCTACAATGAGCAGTTCTTC.

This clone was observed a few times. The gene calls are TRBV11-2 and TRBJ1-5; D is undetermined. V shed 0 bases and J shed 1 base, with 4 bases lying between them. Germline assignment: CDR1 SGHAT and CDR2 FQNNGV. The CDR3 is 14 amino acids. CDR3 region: CASSLDSSNQPQHF. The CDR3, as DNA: TGTGCCAGCAGCTTAGATTCGAGCAATCAGCCCCAGCATTTT.

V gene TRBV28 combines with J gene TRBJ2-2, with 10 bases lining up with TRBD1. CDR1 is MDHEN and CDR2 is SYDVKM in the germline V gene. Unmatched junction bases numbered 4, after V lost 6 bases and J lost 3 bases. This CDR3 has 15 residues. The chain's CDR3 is CASSGDRGYTGELFF. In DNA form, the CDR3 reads TGTGCCAGCAGCGGGGACAGGGGTTACACCGGGGAGCTGTTTTTT.

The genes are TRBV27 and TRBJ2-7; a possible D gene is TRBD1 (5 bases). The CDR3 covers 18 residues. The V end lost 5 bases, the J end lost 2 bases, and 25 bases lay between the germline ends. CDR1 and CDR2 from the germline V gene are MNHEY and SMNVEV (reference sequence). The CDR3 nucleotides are TGTGCCAGCAGTCTAAGGGCGGTAACAGGTGACCCCCCCTACGAGCAGTACTTC. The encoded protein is CASSLRAVTGDPPYEQYF.

Here the CDR3 DNA reads TGTGCCAGCAGCTTGTGGGGACAGGACGTCTCTGGGGCCAACGTCCTGACTTTC. This translates into CASSLWGQDVSGANVLTF. J is TRBJ2-6 and V is TRBV7-9; 8 bases are a match to TRBD1. The CDR3 covers 18 residues. The germline V gene encodes CDR1 SEHNR and CDR2 FQNEAQ (reference sequence). The V segment lost 3 bases and the J segment 0 bases; nucleotides outside the gene matches: 7.

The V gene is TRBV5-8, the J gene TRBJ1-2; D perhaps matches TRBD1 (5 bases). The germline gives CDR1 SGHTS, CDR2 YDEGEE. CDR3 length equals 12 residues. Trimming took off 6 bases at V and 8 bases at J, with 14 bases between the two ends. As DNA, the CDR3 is TGTGCCAGCACCTACGGGGGGTCAGGCTACACCTTC. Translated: CASTYGGSGYTF.

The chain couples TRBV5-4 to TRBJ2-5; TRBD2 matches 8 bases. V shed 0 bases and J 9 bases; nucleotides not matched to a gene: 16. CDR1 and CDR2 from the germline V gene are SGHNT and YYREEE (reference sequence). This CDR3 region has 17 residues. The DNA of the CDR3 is TGTGCCAGCAGCTTGGCCCCACAACTAACTAGCGGTCAGGCCCAGTACTTC. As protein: CASSLAPQLTSGQAQYF.

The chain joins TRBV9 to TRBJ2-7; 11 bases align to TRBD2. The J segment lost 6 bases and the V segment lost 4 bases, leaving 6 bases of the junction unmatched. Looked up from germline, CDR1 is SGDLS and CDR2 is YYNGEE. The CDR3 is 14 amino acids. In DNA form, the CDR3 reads TGTGCCAGCAGCCAGCTAGCGGGAGGTGGCGAGCAGTACTTC. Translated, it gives CASSQLAGGGEQYF.

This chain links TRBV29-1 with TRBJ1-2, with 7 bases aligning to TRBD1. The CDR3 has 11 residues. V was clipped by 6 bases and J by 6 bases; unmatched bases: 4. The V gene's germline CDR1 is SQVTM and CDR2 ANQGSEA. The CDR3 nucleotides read TGCAGCGTAGGGGGACAGAATGGCTACACCTTC. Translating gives CSVGGQNGYTF. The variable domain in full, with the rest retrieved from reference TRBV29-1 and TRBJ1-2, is SAVISQKPSRDICQRGTSLTIQCQVDSQVTMMFWYRQQPGQSLTLIATANQGSEATYESGFVIDKFPISRPNLTFSTLTVSNMSPEDSSIYLCSVGGQNGYTFGSGTRLTVV.

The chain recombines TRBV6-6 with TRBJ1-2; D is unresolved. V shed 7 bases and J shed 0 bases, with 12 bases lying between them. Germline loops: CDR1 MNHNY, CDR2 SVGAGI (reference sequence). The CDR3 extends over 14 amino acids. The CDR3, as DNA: TGTGCCAGCACCTCGGGGTTGACTAACTATGGCTACACCTTC. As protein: CASTSGLTNYGYTF.

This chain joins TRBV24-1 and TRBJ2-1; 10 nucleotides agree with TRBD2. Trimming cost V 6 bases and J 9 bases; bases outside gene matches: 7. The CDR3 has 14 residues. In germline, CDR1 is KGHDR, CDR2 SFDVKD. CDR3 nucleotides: TGTGCCACCAGTAGGACTAGCGGTAGGGGTGAGCAGTTCTTC. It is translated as CATSRTSGRGEQFF.

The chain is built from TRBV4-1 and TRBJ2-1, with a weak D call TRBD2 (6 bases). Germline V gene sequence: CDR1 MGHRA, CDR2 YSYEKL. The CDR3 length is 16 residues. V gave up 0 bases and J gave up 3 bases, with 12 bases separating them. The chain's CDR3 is CASSQDLSGFYNEQFF. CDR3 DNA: TGCGCCAGCAGCCAAGATCTTAGCGGTTTCTACAATGAGCAGTTCTTC.

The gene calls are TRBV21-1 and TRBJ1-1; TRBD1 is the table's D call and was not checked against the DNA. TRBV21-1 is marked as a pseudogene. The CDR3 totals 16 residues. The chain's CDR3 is CASSKWGQGRWTEAFF. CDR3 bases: TGTGCCAGCAGCAAATGGGGACAGGGTAGGTGGACTGAAGCTTTCTTT.